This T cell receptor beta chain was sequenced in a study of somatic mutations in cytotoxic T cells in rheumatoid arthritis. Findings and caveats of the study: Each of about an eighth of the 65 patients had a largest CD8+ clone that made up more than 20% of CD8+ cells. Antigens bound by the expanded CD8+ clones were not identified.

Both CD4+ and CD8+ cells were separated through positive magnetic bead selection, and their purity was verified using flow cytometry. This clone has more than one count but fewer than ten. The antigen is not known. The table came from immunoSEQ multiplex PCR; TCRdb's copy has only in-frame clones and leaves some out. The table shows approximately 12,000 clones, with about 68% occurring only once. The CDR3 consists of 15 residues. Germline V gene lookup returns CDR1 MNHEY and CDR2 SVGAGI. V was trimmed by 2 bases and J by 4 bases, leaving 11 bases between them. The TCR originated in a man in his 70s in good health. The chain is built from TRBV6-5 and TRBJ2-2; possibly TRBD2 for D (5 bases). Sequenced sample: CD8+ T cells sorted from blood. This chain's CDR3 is CASSYARAGTGELFF. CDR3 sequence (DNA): TGTGCCAGCAGTTACGCTAGGGCGGGCACCGGGGAGCTGTTTTTT.